These T cell receptor beta chains were read from a single sample in a study of cytomegalovirus exposure and HLA in healthy donors. Produced via immunoSEQ multiplex PCR; TCRdb's table is partial and in-frame only. The data show 200,000 to 300,000 clones, with about four fifths seen just once and 1.5% to 2.5% held by the top ten. Input material: PBMCs. These receptors originate from a woman in her thirties or forties in good health and CMV-seropositive. Both conserved end residues are part of each CDR3. D genes are given only for firm matches. Expanded clones get a size class; other rows say once, few or many, or leave the size out.

j_call	d_call	v_call	clone_size	cdr3_aa	cdr3_nt
TRBJ1-6	TRBD1	TRBV19	.	CASSINGQGTGPLHF	TGTGCCAGTAGTATAAATGGACAGGGGACAGGGCCCCTCCACTTT
TRBJ2-7	TRBD1	TRBV29-1	few	CSVVGQISYEQYF	TGCAGCGTTGTGGGACAGATCTCCTACGAGCAGTACTTC
TRBJ2-7	.	TRBV19	.	CASSISQSTYEQYF	TGTGCCAGTAGTATAAGTCAATCGACTTACGAGCAGTACTTC
TRBJ2-7	TRBD2	TRBV23-1	once	CASSQSMGTSGASPHYEQYF	TGCGCCAGCAGTCAATCCATGGGGACTAGCGGGGCCAGCCCCCACTACGAGCAGTACTTC
TRBJ2-1	TRBD2	TRBV13	.	CASSFTGGGEWGSYNEQFF	TGTGCCAGCAGCTTCACCGGGGGAGGGGAGTGGGGCTCCTACAATGAGCAGTTCTTC
TRBJ2-1	TRBD2	TRBV12-5	.	CASAMTSGRVSYNEQFF	TGTGCTAGTGCCATGACTAGCGGGAGAGTCTCCTACAATGAGCAGTTCTTC
TRBJ1-2	.	TRBV6-5	.	CASSYSDRTNYGYTF	TGTGCCAGCAGTTATTCCGACAGAACCAACTATGGCTACACCTTC
TRBJ2-3	.	TRBV11-2	.	CASSQGLLGYTDTQYF	TGTGCCAGCAGCCAGGGGCTCCTTGGGTACACAGATACGCAGTATTTT
TRBJ1-5	TRBD1	TRBV6-5	.	CASRLQTGGDQPQHF	TGTGCCAGCAGGTTACAAACAGGGGGGGATCAGCCCCAGCATTTT
TRBJ2-7	TRBD1	TRBV27	.	CASSSAGTGSREQYF	TGTGCCAGCAGTTCCGCCGGGACAGGTTCGAGGGAGCAGTACTTC
TRBJ2-5	TRBD2	TRBV19	.	CASSIASGRVETQYF	TGTGCCAGTAGTATCGCTAGCGGGAGGGTCGAGACCCAGTACTTC
TRBJ1-6	.	TRBV5-4	.	CASSLQGRHNSPLHF	TGTGCCAGCAGCTTGCAGGGCCGCCATAATTCACCCCTCCACTTT
TRBJ2-4	.	TRBV6-6	.	CASSYYGGTAKNIQYF	TGTGCCAGCAGTTACTATGGAGGGACGGCCAAAAACATTCAGTACTTC
TRBJ2-7	.	TRBV6-6	once	CASSSTGTLSYEQYF	TGTGCCAGCAGTAGCACCGGGACATTGTCCTACGAGCAGTACTTC
TRBJ2-3	.	TRBV5-8	.	CASSVGLRDTDTQYF	TGTGCCAGCAGCGTGGGACTGAGGGACACAGATACGCAGTATTTT
TRBJ2-1	TRBD2	TRBV15	few	CATSRVPSGTSYNEQFF	TGTGCCACCAGCAGAGTGCCTAGCGGGACCTCCTACAATGAGCAGTTCTTC
TRBJ2-7	TRBD2	TRBV25-1	.	CASSEYGVAGGLGEQYF	TGTGCCAGCAGTGAATATGGGGTAGCGGGAGGATTGGGGGAGCAGTACTTC
TRBJ2-7	TRBD1	TRBV19	.	CASTSRDRGVYEQYF	TGTGCCAGTACCTCCCGGGACAGGGGGGTGTACGAGCAGTACTTC
TRBJ2-2	.	TRBV4-2	.	CASSQDLVTGELFF	TGTGCCAGCAGCCAAGATTTAGTCACCGGGGAGCTGTTTTTT
TRBJ1-5	.	TRBV7-6	.	CASSPGHLNQPQHF	TGTGCCAGCAGCCCTGGACACCTAAATCAGCCCCAGCATTTT
TRBJ1-2	.	TRBV9	.	CASSVGGDNYGYTF	TGTGCCAGCAGCGTAGGAGGAGACAACTATGGCTACACCTTC
TRBJ1-2	.	TRBV9	.	CASSDTGSSYGYTF	TGTGCCAGCAGCGACACAGGTTCTTCCTATGGCTACACCTTC
TRBJ2-7	.	TRBV6-1	.	CASRENTGGVVWQYF	TGTGCCAGCAGAGAGAACACTGGCGGAGTGGTGTGGCAGTACTTC
TRBJ2-3	TRBD2	TRBV27	.	CASSLPSGSRNTQYF	TGTGCCAGCAGTTTACCTAGCGGGAGTAGGAATACGCAGTATTTT
TRBJ1-1	.	TRBV13	.	CASSLGRVRYEAFF	TGTGCCAGCAGCTTAGGCCGAGTTCGGTATGAAGCTTTCTTT
TRBJ1-1	TRBD1	TRBV7-2	.	CASSLEGTGPTEAFF	TGTGCCAGCAGCTTAGAGGGGACAGGCCCTACTGAAGCTTTCTTT
TRBJ1-3	TRBD1	TRBV28	.	CASSGPGTGPGNTIYF	TGTGCCAGCAGTGGTCCCGGGACAGGGCCTGGAAACACCATATATTTT
TRBJ2-3	TRBD2	TRBV6-1	.	CASSTSGTDTQYF	TGTGCCAGCAGTACTAGCGGCACAGATACGCAGTATTTT
TRBJ2-1	.	TRBV5-1	.	CASSSLSGASYNEQFF	TGCGCCAGCAGCTCCCTTAGCGGAGCCTCCTACAATGAGCAGTTCTTC